Listed here is a single T cell receptor beta chain. Its antigen is not known. The data were produced by immunoSEQ multiplex PCR, yet TCRdb's version contains in-frame clones alone and is incomplete. Of fewer than 13,000 clones in the sample, 75% to 95% are singletons; the top ten hold about 9.6%. This entry belongs to a study of PD-1 blockade in mismatch repair-deficient tumors. Turning to the study itself: Enrolled about 2012-2016, patients had progressing, pretreated mismatch repair-deficient cancers of 12 to 13 types.

V was pared by 7 bases and J by 6 bases, with 15 bases between. CDR3 size: 13 residues. Germline V gene lookup returns CDR1 MDHEN and CDR2 SYDVKM. Sample time point: approximately 11-day in vitro stimulation with candidate neoantigen peptide 3. Sample: cells cultured in vitro, taken from a patient treated with pembrolizumab. The rearrangement joins TRBV28 to TRBJ1-1; D call uncertain. This TCR was sampled from an adult with mismatch repair-deficient cancer. The CDR3 spells CASTPGWRAEAFF. The CDR3 bases are TGTGCCAGCACCCCGGGGTGGAGGGCTGAAGCTTTCTTT.